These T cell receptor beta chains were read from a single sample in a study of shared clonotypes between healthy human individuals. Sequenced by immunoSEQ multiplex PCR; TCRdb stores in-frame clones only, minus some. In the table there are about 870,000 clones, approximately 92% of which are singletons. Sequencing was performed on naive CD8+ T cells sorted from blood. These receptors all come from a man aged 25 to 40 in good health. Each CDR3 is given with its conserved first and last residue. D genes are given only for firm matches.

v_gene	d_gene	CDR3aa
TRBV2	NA	CATRGETGRITYEQYF
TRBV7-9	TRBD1	CASSFSTGGQPQHF
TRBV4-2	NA	CASSQGQAYEQYF
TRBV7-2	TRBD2	CASSRPGGGETQYF
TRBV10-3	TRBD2	CAISASGGRTDTQYF
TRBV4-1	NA	CASSPWDTAYNQPQHF
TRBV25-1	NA	CASRSGEGQKLFF
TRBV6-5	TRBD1	CASSYRDRVKSSGYTF
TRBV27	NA	CASSWSLSGSYGYTF
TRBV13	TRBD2	CASSLSASGSYSEQFF
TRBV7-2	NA	CASSPLERQYF
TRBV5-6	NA	CASSFGSPEAFF
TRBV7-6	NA	CASSPTTGSYEQYF
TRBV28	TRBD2	CASSLRASGSNTDTQYF
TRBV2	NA	CASGDTYEKLFF
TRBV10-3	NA	CAISESLPTEAFF
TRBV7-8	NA	CASSLAELRRTDTQYF
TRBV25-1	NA	CASSEFTSSSTDTQYF
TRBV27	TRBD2	CATVTGRVQFF
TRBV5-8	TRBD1	CASSSGTGILTEAFF
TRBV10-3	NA	CAIMDPPYYEQYF
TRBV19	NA	CASSISVTSEQYF
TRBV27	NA	CASSLTENTEAFF
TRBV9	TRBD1	CASSVESGQGVEKLFF
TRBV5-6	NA	CASSRTRRTTGELFF